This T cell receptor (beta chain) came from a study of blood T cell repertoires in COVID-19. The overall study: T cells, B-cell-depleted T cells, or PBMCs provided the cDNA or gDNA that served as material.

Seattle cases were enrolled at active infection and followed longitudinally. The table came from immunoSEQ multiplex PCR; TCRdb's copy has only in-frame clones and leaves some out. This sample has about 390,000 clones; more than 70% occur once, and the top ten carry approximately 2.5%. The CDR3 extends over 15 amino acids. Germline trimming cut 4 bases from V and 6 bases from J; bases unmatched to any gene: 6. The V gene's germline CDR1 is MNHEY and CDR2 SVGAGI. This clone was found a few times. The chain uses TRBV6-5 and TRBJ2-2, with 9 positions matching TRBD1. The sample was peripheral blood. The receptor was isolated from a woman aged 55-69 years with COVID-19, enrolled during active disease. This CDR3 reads CASSSPTGGSGELFF. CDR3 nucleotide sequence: TGTGCCAGCAGTTCCCCGACAGGGGGGTCCGGGGAGCTGTTTTTT.